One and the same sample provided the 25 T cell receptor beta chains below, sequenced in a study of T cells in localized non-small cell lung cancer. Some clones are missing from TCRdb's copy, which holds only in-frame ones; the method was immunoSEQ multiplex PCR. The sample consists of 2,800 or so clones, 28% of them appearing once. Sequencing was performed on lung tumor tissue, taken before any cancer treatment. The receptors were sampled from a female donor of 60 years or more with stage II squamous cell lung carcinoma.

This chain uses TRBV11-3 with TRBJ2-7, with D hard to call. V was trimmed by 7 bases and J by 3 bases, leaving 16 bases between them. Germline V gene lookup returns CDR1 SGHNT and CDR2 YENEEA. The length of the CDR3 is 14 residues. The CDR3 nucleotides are TGTGCCAGCACTATGGTAGAGGACGGCTACGAGCAGTACTTC. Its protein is CASTMVEDGYEQYF.

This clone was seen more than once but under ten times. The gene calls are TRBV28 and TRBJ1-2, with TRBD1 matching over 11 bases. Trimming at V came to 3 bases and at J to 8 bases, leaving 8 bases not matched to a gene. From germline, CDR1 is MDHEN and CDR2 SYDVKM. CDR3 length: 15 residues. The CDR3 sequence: CASSFARTGGLGYTF. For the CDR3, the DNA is TGTGCCAGCAGTTTTGCTCGGACAGGGGGCTTAGGCTACACCTTC.

The CDR3: CASSLLPSGELFF. The CDR3 coding sequence is TGTGCCAGCAGCTTACTCCCGAGCGGGGAGCTGTTTTTT. The gene calls are TRBV7-4 and TRBJ2-2; no reliable D call. Germline V gives CDR1 SGHVT, CDR2 SQSDAQ. Between the trimmed V and J ends, which lost 2 bases and 7 bases, there was a span of 8 bases. The CDR3 totals 13 residues.

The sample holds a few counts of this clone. The CDR3 DNA is TGTGCCAGTAGTCCGGGTTTAGGGACCCAGTACTTC. Protein product: CASSPGLGTQYF. This sequence joins TRBV19 and TRBJ2-5, with unresolved D. The V end was cut by 5 bases, the J end by 7 bases, with 11 bases between. This CDR3 spans 12 amino acids. From germline, CDR1 is LNHDA and CDR2 SQIVND (reference sequence).

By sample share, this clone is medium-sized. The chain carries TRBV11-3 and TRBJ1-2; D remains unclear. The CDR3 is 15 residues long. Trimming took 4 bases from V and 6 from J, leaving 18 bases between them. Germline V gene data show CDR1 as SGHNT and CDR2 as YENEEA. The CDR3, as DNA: TGTGCCAGCAGCTCGGCAAGCGTTGTGAGTCATGGCTACACCTTC. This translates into CASSSASVVSHGYTF.

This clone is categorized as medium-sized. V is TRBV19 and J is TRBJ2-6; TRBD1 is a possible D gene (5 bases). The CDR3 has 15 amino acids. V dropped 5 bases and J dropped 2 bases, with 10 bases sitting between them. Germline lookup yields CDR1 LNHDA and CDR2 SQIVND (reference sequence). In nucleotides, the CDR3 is TGTGCCAGTAGTCGCACAGGAGCTGGGGCCAACGTCCTGACTTTC. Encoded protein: CASSRTGAGANVLTF.

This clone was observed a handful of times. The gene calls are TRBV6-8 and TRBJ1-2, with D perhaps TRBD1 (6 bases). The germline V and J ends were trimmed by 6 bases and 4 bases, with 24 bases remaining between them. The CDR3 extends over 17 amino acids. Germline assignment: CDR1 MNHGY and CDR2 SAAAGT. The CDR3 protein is CASSRGTGLGIVYGYTF. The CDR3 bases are TGTGCCAGCAGCCGGGGTACAGGGTTAGGTATTGTCTATGGCTACACCTTC.

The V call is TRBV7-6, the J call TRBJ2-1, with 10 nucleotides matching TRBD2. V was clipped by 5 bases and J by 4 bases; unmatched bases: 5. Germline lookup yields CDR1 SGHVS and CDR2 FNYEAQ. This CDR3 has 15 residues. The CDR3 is CASSHGLADYNEQFF. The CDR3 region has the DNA TGTGCCAGCAGCCACGGACTAGCGGATTACAATGAGCAGTTCTTC.

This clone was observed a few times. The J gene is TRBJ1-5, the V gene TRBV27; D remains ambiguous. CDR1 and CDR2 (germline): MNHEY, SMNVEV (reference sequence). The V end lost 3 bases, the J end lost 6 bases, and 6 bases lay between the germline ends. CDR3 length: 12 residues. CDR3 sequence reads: CASSFWGQPQHF. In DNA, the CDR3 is TGTGCCAGCAGTTTCTGGGGTCAGCCCCAGCATTTT.

The CDR3 reads CASSLGGQTYGYTF. The DNA for the CDR3 is TGTGCCAGCAGCCTTGGGGGACAGACGTATGGCTACACCTTC. This rearrangement joins TRBV6-8 to TRBJ1-2; 7 bases align to TRBD1. Germline CDR1 is MNHGY and CDR2 is SAAAGT. The CDR3 is made up of 14 amino acids. J lost 5 bases, V lost 6 bases, and 9 bases had no gene match.

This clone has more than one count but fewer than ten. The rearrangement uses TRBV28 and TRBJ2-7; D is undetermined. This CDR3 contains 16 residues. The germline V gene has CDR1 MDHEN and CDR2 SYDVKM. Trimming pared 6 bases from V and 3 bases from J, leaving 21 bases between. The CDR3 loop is CASSSKRSTAFYEQYF. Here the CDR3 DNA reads TGTGCCAGCAGCTCCAAGAGGAGCACGGCTTTCTACGAGCAGTACTTC.

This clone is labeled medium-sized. CDR3 DNA sequence: TGTGCCAGCAGTTTTGGACAGGGAGTTTCTGGCTACACCTTC. This translates into CASSFGQGVSGYTF. The chain carries TRBV11-3 and TRBJ1-2; 8 bases line up with TRBD1. Germline V CDR1 and CDR2: SGHNT, YENEEA. The CDR3 has 14 residues. J gave up 7 bases and V 6 bases, and 10 bases lay outside the gene matches.

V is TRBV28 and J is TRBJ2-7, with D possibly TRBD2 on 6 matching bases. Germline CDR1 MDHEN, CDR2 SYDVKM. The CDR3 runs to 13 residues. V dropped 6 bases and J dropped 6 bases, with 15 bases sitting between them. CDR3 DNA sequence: TGTGCCAGCAGCCCCGGGACTCGCCCCGAGCAGTACTTC. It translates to CASSPGTRPEQYF.

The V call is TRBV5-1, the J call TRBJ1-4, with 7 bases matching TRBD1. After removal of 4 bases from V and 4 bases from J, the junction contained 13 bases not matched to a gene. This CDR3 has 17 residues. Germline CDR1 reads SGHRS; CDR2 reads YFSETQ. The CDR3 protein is CASSPGTTGYLNEKLFF. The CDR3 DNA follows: TGCGCCAGCAGCCCCGGGACGACAGGGTACCTTAATGAAAAACTGTTTTTT. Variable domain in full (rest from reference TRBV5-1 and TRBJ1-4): KAGVTQTPRYLIKTRGQQVTLSCSPISGHRSVSWYQQTPGQGLQFLFEYFSETQRNKGNFPGRFSGRQFSNSRSEMNVSTLELGDSALYLCASSPGTTGYLNEKLFFGSGTQLSVL.

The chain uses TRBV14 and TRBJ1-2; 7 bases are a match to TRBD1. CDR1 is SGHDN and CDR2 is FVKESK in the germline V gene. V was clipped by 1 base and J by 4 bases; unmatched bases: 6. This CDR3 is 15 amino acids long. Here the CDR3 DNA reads TGTGCCAGCAGCCAAGCGGCAGGGGGTATCTATGGCTACACCTTC. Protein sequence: CASSQAAGGIYGYTF.

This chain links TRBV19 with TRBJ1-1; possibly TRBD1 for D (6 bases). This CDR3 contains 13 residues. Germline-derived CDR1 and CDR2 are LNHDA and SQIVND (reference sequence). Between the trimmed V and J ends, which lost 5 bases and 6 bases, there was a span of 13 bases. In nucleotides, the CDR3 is TGTGCCAGTAGTCAAATGAGGGGGGCTGAAGCTTTCTTT. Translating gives CASSQMRGAEAFF.

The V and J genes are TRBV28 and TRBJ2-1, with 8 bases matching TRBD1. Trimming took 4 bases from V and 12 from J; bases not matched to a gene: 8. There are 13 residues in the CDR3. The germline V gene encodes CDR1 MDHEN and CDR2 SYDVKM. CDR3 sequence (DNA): TGTGCCAGCAGTTCCGGACAGGGAACTCGGCAGTTCTTC. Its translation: CASSSGQGTRQFF.

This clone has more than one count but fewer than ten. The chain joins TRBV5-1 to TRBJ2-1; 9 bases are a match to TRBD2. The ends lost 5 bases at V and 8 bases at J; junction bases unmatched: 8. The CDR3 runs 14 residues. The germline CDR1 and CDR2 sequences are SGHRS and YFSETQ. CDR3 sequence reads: CASRGSGGPHEQFF. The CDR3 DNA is TGCGCCAGCAGGGGAAGCGGGGGGCCCCATGAGCAGTTCTTC.

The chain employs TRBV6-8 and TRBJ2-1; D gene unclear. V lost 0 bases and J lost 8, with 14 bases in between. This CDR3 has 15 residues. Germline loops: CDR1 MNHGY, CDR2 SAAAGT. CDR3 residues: CASSYSGVTPHEQFF. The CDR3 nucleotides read TGTGCCAGCAGTTACTCAGGAGTCACTCCCCATGAGCAGTTCTTC.

CDR3 loop: CASSPRRDTYEQYF. In nucleotides, the CDR3 is TGTGCCAGCAGCCCCAGAAGGGACACCTACGAGCAGTACTTC. The chain links TRBV25-1 to TRBJ2-7; D possibly corresponds to TRBD1 (6 bases). Germline assignment: CDR1 MGHDK and CDR2 SYGVNS. The length of the CDR3 is 14 residues. With 6 bases removed from V and 2 bases from J, the gap between germline ends came to 14 bases.

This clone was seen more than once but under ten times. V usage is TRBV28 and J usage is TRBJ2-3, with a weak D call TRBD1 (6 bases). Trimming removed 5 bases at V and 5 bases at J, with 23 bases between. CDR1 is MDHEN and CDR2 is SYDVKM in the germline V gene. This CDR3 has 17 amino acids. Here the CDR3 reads CASSLGGAPQMGDTQYF. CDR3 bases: TGTGCCAGCAGTCTAGGGGGAGCACCACAAATGGGAGATACGCAGTATTTT.

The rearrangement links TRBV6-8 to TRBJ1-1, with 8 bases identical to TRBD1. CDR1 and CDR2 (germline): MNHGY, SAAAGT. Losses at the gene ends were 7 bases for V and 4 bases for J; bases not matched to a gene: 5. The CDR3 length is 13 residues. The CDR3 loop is CASTSRGRTEAFF. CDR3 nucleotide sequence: TGTGCCAGCACGAGCAGGGGGCGCACTGAAGCTTTCTTT.

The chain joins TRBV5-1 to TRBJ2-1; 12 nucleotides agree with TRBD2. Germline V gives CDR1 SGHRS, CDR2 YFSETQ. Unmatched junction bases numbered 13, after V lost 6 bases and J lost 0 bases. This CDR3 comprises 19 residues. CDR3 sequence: CASILKGLAGKVSYNEQFF. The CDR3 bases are TGCGCCAGCATCCTAAAGGGACTAGCGGGCAAGGTCTCCTACAATGAGCAGTTCTTC.

Here the CDR3 reads CASSYTPGQPQHF. The DNA of the CDR3 is TGTGCCAGCAGTTACACTCCCGGTCAGCCCCAGCATTTT. The V call is TRBV6-8, the J call TRBJ1-5, with unresolved D. Germline-derived CDR1 and CDR2 are MNHGY and SAAAGT. Trimming took 2 bases from V and 6 from J, leaving 8 bases between them. The CDR3 runs to 13 residues.

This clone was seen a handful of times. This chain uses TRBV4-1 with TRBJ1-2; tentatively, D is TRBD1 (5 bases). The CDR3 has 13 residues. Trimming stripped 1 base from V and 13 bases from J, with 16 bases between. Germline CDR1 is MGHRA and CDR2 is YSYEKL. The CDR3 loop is CASSQAKGFVLTF. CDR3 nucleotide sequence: TGCGCCAGCAGCCAAGCAAAGGGGTTCGTTCTCACCTTC.